This TCR beta chain was captured in a study of shared clonotypes between healthy human individuals. The germline gives CDR1 KGHSH, CDR2 LQKENI. The length of the CDR3 is 15 residues. J was trimmed by 7 bases and V by 6 bases; bases with no gene match: 7. As defined, naive CD8 cells were CD45RO-negative and positively selected for CCR7, with terminally differentiated effector memory CD45RA+ cells excluded. Sequenced by immunoSEQ multiplex PCR; TCRdb stores in-frame clones only, minus some. The table records some 2,100,000 clones, about 92% of them present only once. The source of this sequence is a man between 18 and 29 years old in good health. Some clones in this sample may be carry-over from other donors' samples. This rearrangement joins TRBV18 to TRBJ2-1, with TRBD2 identical over 12 bases. The sample comprised naive CD8+ T cells from PBMCs. The CDR3 coding sequence is TGTGCCAGCTCGCCCACTAGCGGGAGGAGAAATGAGCAGTTCTTC. Translated: CASSPTSGRRNEQFF. The complete variable domain, with remaining parts taken from reference TRBV18 and TRBJ2-1, reads NAGVMQNPRHLVRRRGQEARLRCSPMKGHSHVYWYRQLPEEGLKFMVYLQKENIIDESGMPKERFSAEFPKEGPSILRIQQVVRGDSAAYFCASSPTSGRRNEQFFGPGTRLTVL.